These 14 T cell receptor beta chains came from one sample sequenced in a study of blood T cells in healthy people across ages. It was with a sample-barcoded 5' primer and a J-beta primer mix that a second PCR of roughly 6 to 12 cycles was run. Each CDR3 protein gets one entry after TCRdb re-called the 5' RACE reads with MiXCR. The sample carries about a million distinct CDR3 sequences, roughly two fifths recorded once. Specimen: blood. These receptors were taken from a young man in good health.

CDR3: CASSAVAQTSYEQYF. In DNA form, the CDR3 reads TGTGCCAGCAGCGCGGTGGCCCAAACCTCTTACGAGCAGTACTTC. The chain links TRBV13 to TRBJ2-7; no clear D gene. This CDR3 contains 15 residues. Germline V lookup: CDR1 PRHDT, CDR2 FYEKMQ (reference sequence). The V gene lost 5 bases and the J gene lost 4 bases, with 18 bases spanning the gap. The full variable domain, its missing parts supplied by reference TRBV13 and TRBJ2-7, is AAGVIQSPRHLIKEKRETATLKCYPIPRHDTVYWYQQGPGQDPQFLISFYEKMQSDKGSIPDRFSAQQFSDYHSELNMSSLELGDSALYFCASSAVAQTSYEQYFGPGTRLTVT.

V usage is TRBV27 and J usage is TRBJ1-6, with TRBD1 matching 7 bases. The CDR3 runs to 17 residues. Unmatched junction bases numbered 8, after V lost 6 bases and J lost 0 bases. Per the germline V gene, CDR1 is MNHEY and CDR2 is SMNVEV (reference sequence). Here the CDR3 DNA reads TGTGCCAGCAGGGGGACAGTTTTCGGCTCCTATAATTCACCCCTCCACTTT. This translates into CASRGTVFGSYNSPLHF.

This clonotype was counted between two and nine times. This chain joins TRBV4-3 and TRBJ1-4; TRBD1 matches 9 bases. CDR1 and CDR2 from the germline V gene are LGHNA and YSLEER. Trimming at V came to 1 base and at J to 8 bases, leaving 5 bases not matched to a gene. The CDR3 covers 15 residues. In DNA, the CDR3 is TGCGCCAGCAGCCAAGGGGACAGGGAAGGGGAAAAACTGTTTTTT. Residues: CASSQGDREGEKLFF.

This chain connects TRBV6-1 to TRBJ2-1; either TRBD1 or TRBD2 may supply D (6 bases each). The germline V gene encodes CDR1 MNHNS and CDR2 SASEGT. This CDR3 has 15 residues. V was pared by 7 bases and J by 5 bases, with 18 bases between. CDR3 nucleotide sequence: TGTGCCAGCACCCGGGGGCAAAAAAGGGACAATGAGCAGTTCTTC. Protein sequence: CASTRGQKRDNEQFF.

This clonotype was recorded a few times. This chain connects TRBV12-3 or TRBV12-4 to TRBJ2-5; D is perhaps TRBD2 (6 bases). Deletions cut 6 bases from V and 5 bases from J, with 19 bases between. The CDR3 length is 15 residues. CDR3 loop: CASRTDYSSWETQYF. The CDR3 bases are TGTGCCAGCAGAACGGACTACTCGTCTTGGGAGACCCAGTACTTC.

This rearrangement joins TRBV11-2 to TRBJ2-3, with 7 bases aligning to TRBD1. The CDR3 loop spans 16 amino acids. Germline V CDR1 and CDR2: SGHAT, FQNNGV. Trimming took 5 bases from V and 2 from J; bases not matched to a gene: 10. The CDR3 sequence: CASSQSPGQPTDTQYF. Written as DNA, the CDR3 is TGTGCCAGCAGCCAGAGTCCGGGACAGCCCACAGATACGCAGTATTTT. The full variable domain, rest sourced from reference TRBV11-2 and TRBJ2-3, is EAGVAQSPRYKIIEKRQSVAFWCNPISGHATLYWYQQILGQGPKLLIQFQNNGVVDDSQLPKDRFSAERLKGVDSTLKIQPAKLEDSAVYLCASSQSPGQPTDTQYFGPGTRLTVL.

The chain employs TRBV7-9 and TRBJ2-1; 8 nucleotides match TRBD2. This CDR3 is built from 14 residues. Germline lookup yields CDR1 SEHNR and CDR2 FQNEAQ (reference sequence). With 5 bases clipped from V and 6 bases from J, the junction kept 6 bases outside the gene matches. The CDR3 nucleotides are TGTGCCAGCAGCGGAGGGGGACTAGTCAATGAGCAGTTCTTC. Residues: CASSGGGLVNEQFF.

This clonotype was seen only once. This chain uses TRBV6-1 with TRBJ2-5; TRBD2 might be the D (6 bases). The CDR3 totals 15 residues. CDR1 and CDR2 (germline): MNHNS, SASEGT. V was trimmed by 1 base and J by 4 bases, leaving 13 bases between them. The CDR3 protein is CASSEVGGLGETQYF. CDR3 coding DNA: TGTGCCAGCAGTGAAGTTGGGGGGTTAGGAGAGACCCAGTACTTC.

This clonotype was recorded a few times. This sequence joins TRBV3-1 and TRBJ1-5; D call uncertain. The CDR3 contains 14 residues. The V end lost 0 bases, the J end lost 1 base, and 4 bases lay between the germline ends. Looked up from germline, CDR1 is LGHDT and CDR2 is YNNKEL (reference sequence). The CDR3 DNA sequence: TGTGCCAGCAGCCAAGATGTAAGCAATCAGCCCCAGCATTTT. Amino acid sequence: CASSQDVSNQPQHF.

This clonotype came up a few times. This sequence joins TRBV4-2 and TRBJ1-4, with D unresolved. Between the trimmed V and J ends, which lost 4 bases and 10 bases, there was a span of 10 bases. CDR1 and CDR2 (germline): LGHNA, YNFKEQ. The CDR3 is 12 residues long. The CDR3 here is CASSPSIGKLFF. The CDR3 nucleotides read TGTGCCAGCAGCCCGAGTATAGGAAAACTGTTTTTT.

This clonotype was detected a few times. V usage is TRBV25-1 and J usage is TRBJ2-7, with 7 nucleotides matching TRBD2. The V segment lost 4 bases and the J segment 0 bases; nucleotides outside the gene matches: 6. This CDR3 comprises 15 residues. The V gene's germline CDR1 is MGHDK and CDR2 SYGVNS. The CDR3 is CASSAGTKNSYEQYF. CDR3 DNA sequence: TGTGCCAGCAGTGCCGGGACTAAAAACTCCTACGAGCAGTACTTC.

V usage is TRBV25-1 and J usage is TRBJ2-3; weak D call: TRBD1 (6 bases). Germline V CDR1 and CDR2: MGHDK, SYGVNS. V lost 0 bases to trimming and J lost 0 bases, with 10 bases between them. The CDR3 is 16 amino acids. The CDR3 DNA follows: TGTGCCAGCAGTGAATATCACGGGACAAGCACAGATACGCAGTATTTT. This codes for CASSEYHGTSTDTQYF.

This clonotype has only a few counts. The chain joins TRBV13 to TRBJ1-4; D gene unclear. The V gene's germline CDR1 is PRHDT and CDR2 FYEKMQ (reference sequence). The CDR3 extends over 13 amino acids. V was clipped by 5 bases and J by 7 bases, with 11 bases between them. This CDR3 is CASSPLGSEKLFF. The CDR3 DNA is TGTGCCAGCAGCCCCCTCGGGAGTGAAAAACTGTTTTTT.

The chain carries TRBV21-1 and TRBJ2-3; TRBD1, as called in the table, went unchecked against the DNA. TRBV21-1 corresponds to a pseudogene. This CDR3 has 18 amino acids. The CDR3 coding sequence is TGTGCCAGCAGCAAACGACAGGACAGGGGGGCTAGCACAGATACGCAGTATTTT. It codes for CASSKRQDRGASTDTQYF.